This T cell receptor beta chain was captured in a study of blood T cell repertoires in COVID-19. Study in general: Samples of COVID-19 (acute and convalescent) were obtained from the United States, Italy and Spain. T cells, B-cell-depleted T cells, or PBMCs provided the cDNA or gDNA that served as material.

How the authors handled the data: Reference gene primer amplification in the assay estimated nucleated cell counts. Clones were read by immunoSEQ multiplex PCR, and TCRdb kept only the in-frame ones, dropping some. From that table come the V and J calls and clone size; the DNA was used to work out D and trimming. The profile shows around 180,000 clones, roughly 85% of them singletons. The CDR3 runs to 14 residues. Trimming removed 3 bases from V and 5 bases from J; junction bases left unmatched: 7. Germline values: CDR1 SGHRS, CDR2 YFSETQ. This TCR derives from an elderly woman with active or convalescent COVID-19. The gene calls are TRBV5-1 and TRBJ1-1; 7 bases fit TRBD1. Material: peripheral blood. The CDR3 protein is CASSSRQGGTEAFF. The CDR3 DNA sequence: TGCGCCAGCAGCTCCCGACAGGGTGGGACTGAAGCTTTCTTT.